This T cell receptor (beta chain) came from a study of blood T cell repertoires in COVID-19 (dated by TCRdb to 2020 to 2021). Turning to the overall study: Samples from collaborators originated in the United States, Italy and Spain and spanned both the acute and convalescent phases of COVID-19. The dataset comprised deeply sampled blood TCRbeta repertoires from subjects exposed to, actively infected with, or recovered from COVID-19. The prospective study material was composed of cDNA or gDNA derived from T cells, B-cell-depleted T cells, or PBMCs. Nearly every sample came with metadata listing a de-identified subject ID, COVID-19 status, age in years and sex. The repertoires were made available in a free public database intended to serve as a resource for research on the immune response to SARS-CoV-2. Where available, HLA class I and class II types were obtained from metadata supplied by the sample provider rather than from assay-based typing. The samples were drawn from two sources: the first 160 participants of the ongoing ImmuneRACE study, and 950 to 1,500 subjects contributed by 6 global collaborators. The research as a whole found: How much clinical and demographic metadata was included differed by source and by participant, and the metadata was provided uncurated.

Whole blood was collected in K2EDTA tubes by collaborating institutions according to the institutions' own protocols. For TCRbeta analysis, collaborator samples were shipped as frozen whole blood, as isolated PBMCs, or as DNA extracted from either sample type. The trim is 5 bases for V and 6 bases for J, with a gap of 13 bases between the germline ends. From a lookup of the germline V gene, CDR1 and CDR2 are SGHTA and FQGNSA. The CDR3, cysteine through phenylalanine, is 13 amino acids long. Left in the record is the CDR3 DNA by itself, 39 bases read in frame from the first base. The immunoSEQ Assay, a bias-controlled multiplex PCR, was used to amplify TCRbeta CDR3 regions from genomic DNA. The original methods were these. Within the assay, amplification of reference gene primers was used to estimate how many nucleated cells each sample contained. To quantify the absolute abundance of each unique TCRbeta CDR3 rearrangement, sequence reads were collapsed and filtered. Productive Simpson clonality was computed per sample as the square root of Simpson's diversity index over productive rearrangements. TCRdb stores this immuneACCESS table with in-frame sequences only. Part of the clones is absent; in the studies checked, under half of the shortfall reflects unresolved V genes, and no reason is known for the rest. V, J and clone size reflect that table, while D and trimming were determined from the DNA. This sample gives around 42,000 clones in total; about nine tenths of them show up just once. Approximately 4% of the sample rests with the top ten.

Note on this clone: Its target antigen remains unknown. Nothing much larger sits one base from this clone, and base qualities are not available.

The TCR sequence derives from a human donor in a cohort sampled during active COVID-19. The material sequenced was peripheral blood. The rearrangement combines TRBV7-2 with TRBJ1-2; TRBD1 is possibly the D segment (6 matching bases). The sequenced DNA: TGTGCCAGCAGCCTTAGTTCAGGGGATGGCTACACCTTC. Translated, it reads CASSLSSGDGYTF.